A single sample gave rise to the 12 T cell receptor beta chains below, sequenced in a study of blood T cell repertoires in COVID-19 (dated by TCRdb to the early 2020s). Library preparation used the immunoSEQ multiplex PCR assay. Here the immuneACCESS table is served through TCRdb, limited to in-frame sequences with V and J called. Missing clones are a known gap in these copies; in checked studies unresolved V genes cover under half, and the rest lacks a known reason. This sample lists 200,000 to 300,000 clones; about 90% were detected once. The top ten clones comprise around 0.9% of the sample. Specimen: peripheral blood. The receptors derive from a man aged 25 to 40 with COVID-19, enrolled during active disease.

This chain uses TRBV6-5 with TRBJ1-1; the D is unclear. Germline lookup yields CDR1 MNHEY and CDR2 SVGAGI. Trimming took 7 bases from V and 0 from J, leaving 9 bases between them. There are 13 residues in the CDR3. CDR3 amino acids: CASNPILNTEAFF. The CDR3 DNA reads TGTGCCAGCAACCCTATACTGAACACTGAAGCTTTCTTT.

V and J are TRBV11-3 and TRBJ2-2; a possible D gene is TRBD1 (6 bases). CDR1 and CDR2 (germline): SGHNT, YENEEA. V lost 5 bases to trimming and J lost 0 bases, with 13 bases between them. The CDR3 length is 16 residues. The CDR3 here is CASSPLQGSNTGELFF. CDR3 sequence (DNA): TGTGCCAGCAGCCCACTCCAGGGGTCGAACACCGGGGAGCTGTTTTTT.

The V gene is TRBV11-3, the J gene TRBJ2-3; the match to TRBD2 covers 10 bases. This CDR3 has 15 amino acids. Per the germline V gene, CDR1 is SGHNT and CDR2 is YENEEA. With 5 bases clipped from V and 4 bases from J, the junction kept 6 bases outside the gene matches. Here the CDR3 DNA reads TGTGCCAGCAGCATCGGAGGGACTAGCGCAGATACGCAGTATTTT. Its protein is CASSIGGTSADTQYF.

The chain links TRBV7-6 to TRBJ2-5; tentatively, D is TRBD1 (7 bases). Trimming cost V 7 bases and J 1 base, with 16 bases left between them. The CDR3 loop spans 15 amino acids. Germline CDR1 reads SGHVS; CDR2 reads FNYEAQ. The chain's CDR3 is CASTQGVAAQETQYF. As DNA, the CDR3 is TGTGCCAGCACCCAGGGGGTAGCGGCCCAAGAGACCCAGTACTTC.

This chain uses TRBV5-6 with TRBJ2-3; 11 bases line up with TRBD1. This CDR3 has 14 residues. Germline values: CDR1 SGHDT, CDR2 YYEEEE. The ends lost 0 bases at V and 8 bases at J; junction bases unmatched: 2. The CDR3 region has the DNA TGTGCCAGCAGCTTGGTGGGACAGGGGGGTACGCAGTATTTT. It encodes CASSLVGQGGTQYF. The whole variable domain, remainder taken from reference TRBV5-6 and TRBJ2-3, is DAGVTQSPTHLIKTRGQQVTLRCSPKSGHDTVSWYQQALGQGPQFIFQYYEEEERQRGNFPDRFSGHQFPNYSSELNVNALLLGDSALYLCASSLVGQGGTQYFGPGTRLTVL.

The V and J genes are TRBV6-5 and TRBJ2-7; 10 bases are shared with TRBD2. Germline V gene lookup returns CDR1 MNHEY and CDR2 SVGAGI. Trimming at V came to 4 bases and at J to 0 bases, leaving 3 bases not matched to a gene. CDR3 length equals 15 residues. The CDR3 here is CASSSSGGFSYEQYF. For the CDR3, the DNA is TGTGCCAGCAGTTCTAGCGGGGGCTTCTCCTACGAGCAGTACTTC.

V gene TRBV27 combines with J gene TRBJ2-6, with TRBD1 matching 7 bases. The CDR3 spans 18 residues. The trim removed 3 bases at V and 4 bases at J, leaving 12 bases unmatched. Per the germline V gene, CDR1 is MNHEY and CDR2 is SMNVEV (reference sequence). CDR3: CASSFQGVSPPGANVLTF. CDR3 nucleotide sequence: TGTGCCAGCAGTTTCCAGGGGGTCTCCCCTCCCGGGGCCAACGTCCTGACTTTC.

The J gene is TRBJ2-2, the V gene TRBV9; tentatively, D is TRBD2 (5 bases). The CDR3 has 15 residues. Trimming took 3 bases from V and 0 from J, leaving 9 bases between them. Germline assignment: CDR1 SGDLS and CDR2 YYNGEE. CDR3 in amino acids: CASSGEGANTGELFF. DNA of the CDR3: TGTGCCAGCAGCGGCGAGGGCGCGAACACCGGGGAGCTGTTTTTT.

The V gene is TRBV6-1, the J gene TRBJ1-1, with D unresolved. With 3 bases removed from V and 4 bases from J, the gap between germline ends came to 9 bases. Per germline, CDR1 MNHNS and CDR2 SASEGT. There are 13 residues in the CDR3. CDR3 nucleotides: TGTGCCAGCAGTGACCACCCCGGCACTGAAGCTTTCTTT. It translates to CASSDHPGTEAFF.

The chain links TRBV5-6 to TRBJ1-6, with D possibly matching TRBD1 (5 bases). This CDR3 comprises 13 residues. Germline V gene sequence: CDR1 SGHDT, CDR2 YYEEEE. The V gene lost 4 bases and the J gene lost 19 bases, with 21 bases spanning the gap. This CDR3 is CASSPRSRAGIHF. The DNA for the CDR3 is TGTGCCAGCAGCCCCCGCTCTCGGGCAGGGATTCACTTT.

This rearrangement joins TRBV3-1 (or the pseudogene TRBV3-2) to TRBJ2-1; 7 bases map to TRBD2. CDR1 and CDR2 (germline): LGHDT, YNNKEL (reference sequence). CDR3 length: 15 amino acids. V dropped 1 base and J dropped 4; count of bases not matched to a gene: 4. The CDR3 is CASSQGTSSYNEQFF. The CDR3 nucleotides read TGTGCCAGCAGCCAAGGGACTAGTTCTTACAATGAGCAGTTCTTC.

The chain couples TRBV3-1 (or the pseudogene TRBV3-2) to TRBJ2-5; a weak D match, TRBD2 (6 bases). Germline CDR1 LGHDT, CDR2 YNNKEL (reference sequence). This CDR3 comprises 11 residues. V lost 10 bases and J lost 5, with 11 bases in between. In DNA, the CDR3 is TGTGCCACCGGGGGATACGAGACCCAGTACTTC. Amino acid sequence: CATGGYETQYF.